The T cell receptor (beta chain) described here comes from a study of blood T cell repertoires in COVID-19. Study-wide background: Samples of COVID-19 (acute and convalescent) were obtained from the United States, Italy and Spain.

J lost 0 bases, V lost 3 bases, and 4 bases had no gene match. Germline CDR1 and CDR2: DFQATT and SNEGSKA (reference sequence). The CDR3 runs to 15 residues. Original methodology: Reference gene primer amplification gave nucleated cell count estimates. Sequenced by immunoSEQ multiplex PCR; TCRdb stores in-frame clones only, minus some. V, J and clone size are taken as reported in that table, and D and trimming were inferred from the DNA itself. The sample contains hundreds of thousands of clones, 70% to 90% of which appear only once. The receptor was isolated from a woman in her twenties or thirties with active or convalescent COVID-19. This chain links TRBV20-1 with TRBJ2-2, with 7 bases fitting TRBD2. Sequences were obtained from peripheral blood. The CDR3 loop reads CSASPAGANTGELFF. The CDR3 nucleotides read TGCAGTGCTAGTCCGGCGGGAGCGAACACCGGGGAGCTGTTTTTT.